This T cell receptor (beta chain) derives from a study of T cell responses to AZD1222 COVID-19 vaccine (dated by TCRdb to the early 2020s). Background on the whole study: TCR sequencing was performed for roughly 240 trial participants, of whom 200 to 210 were given two doses of AZD1222 and around 25 were given two doses of MenACWY control vaccine. Trial participants were enrolled by age into subgroups of 18-55, 56-69 and 70-plus years, and 148, 28 and 57 TCR-sequenced participants, respectively, were included in these subgroups. Paper-wide results and their limitations: After two AZD1222 doses, both the breadth and the depth of spike-specific TCRs were significantly higher than at day 0 and than in MenACWY recipients. Because no day 14 peak-response samples were available, the repertoires could be characterized only after the peak T cell response. The 56-69-year group was small, and its depth increase did not reach significance, likely because of low power. Participants were mostly white British, with more females than males. The authors suggested clonal diversity may have been underestimated. The vaccine-associated CD4 TCRs covered the entire spike protein, and the dominant responses fell in regions 160-218 and 743-854. Reportedly, almost half of the unique spike-specific TCRs recognized epitopes lying outside the regions that are mutated in the B.1.351 and B.1.1.7 variants. Conclusions about previously exposed vaccinees are limited, since just a handful of AZD1222 recipients were seropositive for SARS-CoV-2 at baseline.

The CDR3 regions of human TCRbeta chains were analyzed by immunosequencing. For the original study's pipeline: Repertoire TCRs were matched against a reference library of SARS-CoV-2-specific TCRs generated with the MIRA antigen-specificity platform. Breadth was defined as the fraction of unique TCRs that were SARS-CoV-2-associated, and depth was defined as the fraction of total T cells that were SARS-CoV-2-associated. Using the MIRA data, each spike-specific TCR was mapped to the spike region that the TCR reacts to and placed in a CD4 or CD8 class. Log10-transformed breadth and depth values were compared by one-way ANOVA with Sidak's multiple comparisons tests. The immuneACCESS repertoire file appears here via TCRdb, limited to in-frame rearrangements. These files lack a portion of the clones; in checked studies, under half of the deficit traces to unresolved V genes, and the cause of the others is not known. The V and J calls and the clone size are those of that table, but D and trimming were determined from the DNA. This sample lists over 130,000 clones; more than 75% were detected once. The leading ten clones occupy approximately 3% of the sample.

After removal of 4 bases from V and 4 bases from J, the junction retains 14 bases not matched to a gene. From the cysteine through the phenylalanine, the CDR3 covers 19 amino acids. This entry keeps only the CDR3 DNA: 57 bases, framed from base 1. The germline V gene (reference sequence) supplies CDR1 LNHDA and CDR2 SQIVND. The time point label on this specimen signifies: about 28 days (+/-7) after the second vaccine dose. AZD1222 recipients given second doses at about 4 weeks or at about 12 weeks were pooled, since spike-specific TCR depth and breadth were not found to differ between the two schedules. Vaccinee samples came from UK trials COV001 and COV002, including a single-blind randomized controlled phase 2/3 trial of AZD1222 (ChAdOx1 nCoV-19) in healthy adults. For TCRbeta chain sequencing, PBMC samples were collected from trial participants at day 0 and at day 28 after the second dose. As for this clone: There is no known antigen for this receptor. Per-base qualities were not stored, and no clone one base away is much larger.

The sequencing used peripheral blood, collected 28 days after the second AZD1222 dose. The origin of this receptor is an adult who received the AZD1222 COVID-19 vaccine. The chain employs TRBV19 and TRBJ2-2, and 11 bases in between align with TRBD2. In nucleotides, the sequence is TGTGCCAGTAGTAGGACCGGGACTAGCGGTAGCGGCCGCACCGGGGAGCTGTTTTTT. This encodes CASSRTGTSGSGRTGELFF.